This T cell receptor (beta chain) derives from a study of blood T cell repertoires in COVID-19. Turning to the study itself: Sample material is recorded as cDNA or gDNA derived from T cells, B-cell-depleted T cells, or PBMCs.

Participant-given clinical history determined each cohort assignment. Trimming shortened V by 0 bases and J by 3 bases, and 12 bases separated the two germline ends. The CDR3 sequence is 15 residues long. From germline, CDR1 is SGHAT and CDR2 FQNNGV. As processed by the authors: Estimated nucleated cell counts came from reference gene primer amplification. The method was immunoSEQ multiplex PCR; TCRdb's version includes in-frame clones alone and lacks a portion of them. V, J and clone size reflect that table, while D and trimming were determined from the DNA. The repertoire consists of approximately 250,000 clones, with more than 70% occurring once and the leading ten covering over 1%.

Sample: PBMCs or T cells enriched from blood (not recorded which). The source of this sequence is a woman in her thirties or forties with acute COVID-19. The V and J genes are TRBV11-2 and TRBJ2-7; tentative D call: TRBD1 (5 bases). In DNA, the CDR3 is TGTGCCAGCAGCTTAGATTACCCAGGGCACTACGAGCAGTACGTC. Protein: CASSLDYPGHYEQYV.